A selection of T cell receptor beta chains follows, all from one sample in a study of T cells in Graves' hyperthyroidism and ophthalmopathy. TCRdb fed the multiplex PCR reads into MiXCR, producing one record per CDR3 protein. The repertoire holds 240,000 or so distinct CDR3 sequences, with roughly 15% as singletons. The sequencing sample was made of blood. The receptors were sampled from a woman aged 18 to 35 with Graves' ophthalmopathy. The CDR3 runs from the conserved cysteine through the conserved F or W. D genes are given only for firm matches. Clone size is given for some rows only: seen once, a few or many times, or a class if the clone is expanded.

cdr3_nt: TGTGCCAGTAGCCCCTGGAGCTCCTACAATGAGCAGTTCTTC; cdr3_aa: CASSPWSSYNEQFF; v_call: TRBV19; j_call: TRBJ2-1; d_call: NA; clone_size: few
cdr3_nt: TGCAGTGCTAGAAGGATCCCCATTAATTCACCCCTCCACTTT; cdr3_aa: CSARRIPINSPLHF; v_call: TRBV20-1; j_call: TRBJ1-6; d_call: NA; clone_size: many
cdr3_nt: TGTGCCAGCAGTCTAAAAGGGCAGAATCAGCCCCAGCATTTT; cdr3_aa: CASSLKGQNQPQHF; v_call: TRBV12-3/TRBV12-4; j_call: TRBJ1-5; d_call: NA; clone_size: many
cdr3_nt: TGTGCCAGCAGCCCCCAGGCACTGCTTGGGAATGAAAAACTGTTTTTT; cdr3_aa: CASSPQALLGNEKLFF; v_call: TRBV12-3/TRBV12-4; j_call: TRBJ1-4; d_call: NA; clone_size: many
cdr3_nt: TGTGCCAGTAGTATAGACAGGGGTCAAGAGACCCAGTACTTC; cdr3_aa: CASSIDRGQETQYF; v_call: TRBV19; j_call: TRBJ2-5; d_call: NA; clone_size: NA
cdr3_nt: TGTGCCAGCAGCGAGGGACTAGACCCTTCGAGCTCCTACAATGAGCAGTTCTTC; cdr3_aa: CASSEGLDPSSSYNEQFF; v_call: TRBV9; j_call: TRBJ2-1; d_call: TRBD2; clone_size: many
cdr3_nt: TGTGTCAGCAGTCCAGGACTAACCTCTGGAAACACCATATATTTT; cdr3_aa: CVSSPGLTSGNTIYF; v_call: TRBV2; j_call: TRBJ1-3; d_call: NA; clone_size: once
cdr3_nt: TGTGCCAGCAGTTGGGGGGGATCCGGCGAGCAGTACTTC; cdr3_aa: CASSWGGSGEQYF; v_call: TRBV2; j_call: TRBJ2-7; d_call: TRBD2; clone_size: many
cdr3_nt: TGCGCCAGCAGACCTCCGGGACAGGGGGATGGCTACACCTTC; cdr3_aa: CASRPPGQGDGYTF; v_call: TRBV10-2; j_call: TRBJ1-2; d_call: TRBD1; clone_size: many
cdr3_nt: TGTGCCAGCCGCTCGATCCCTACTGGACAAGAGCAGTACTTC; cdr3_aa: CASRSIPTGQEQYF; v_call: TRBV6-1; j_call: TRBJ2-7; d_call: NA; clone_size: many
cdr3_nt: TGTGCCAGCAGTTTTGACGGTCAGCCCCAGCATTTT; cdr3_aa: CASSFDGQPQHF; v_call: TRBV12-3/TRBV12-4; j_call: TRBJ1-5; d_call: NA; clone_size: many
cdr3_nt: TGTGCCAGCAGTGAAGCGCCTGGCGGGACAGGCGACTACGAGCAGTACTTC; cdr3_aa: CASSEAPGGTGDYEQYF; v_call: TRBV2; j_call: TRBJ2-7; d_call: TRBD1; clone_size: NA
cdr3_nt: TGTGCCAGCAGTGAACAATTTTGGGACAGGACATCCTATGGCTACACCTTC; cdr3_aa: CASSEQFWDRTSYGYTF; v_call: TRBV6-1; j_call: TRBJ1-2; d_call: TRBD1; clone_size: many
cdr3_nt: TGCAGTGCGGAAAATAGCAATCAGCCCCAGCATTTT; cdr3_aa: CSAENSNQPQHF; v_call: TRBV20-1; j_call: TRBJ1-5; d_call: NA; clone_size: many
cdr3_nt: TGTGCCACCAGCAGACCTAGTAGGAACGAGCAGTACTTC; cdr3_aa: CATSRPSRNEQYF; v_call: TRBV15; j_call: TRBJ2-7; d_call: NA; clone_size: many
cdr3_nt: TGTGCCAGCATGGAGTTCCTTCGCAATGAGCAGTTCTTC; cdr3_aa: CASMEFLRNEQFF; v_call: TRBV2; j_call: TRBJ2-1; d_call: NA; clone_size: many
cdr3_nt: TGTGCCAGTAGTATTGAGCCCAGCGGGAGCTACGAGCAGTACTTC; cdr3_aa: CASSIEPSGSYEQYF; v_call: TRBV19; j_call: TRBJ2-7; d_call: TRBD2; clone_size: many
cdr3_nt: TGCAGTGCGGGGGACAACTACAACAATGAGCAGTTCTTC; cdr3_aa: CSAGDNYNNEQFF; v_call: TRBV20-1; j_call: TRBJ2-1; d_call: NA; clone_size: many
cdr3_nt: TGTGCCAGCAGCTTCCACAGGGAGACCCAGTACTTC; cdr3_aa: CASSFHRETQYF; v_call: TRBV7-9; j_call: TRBJ2-5; d_call: NA; clone_size: NA
cdr3_nt: TGTGCCAGTCAGACAGGGAGCACAGATACGCAGTATTTT; cdr3_aa: CASQTGSTDTQYF; v_call: TRBV28; j_call: TRBJ2-3; d_call: TRBD1; clone_size: many
cdr3_nt: TGCGCCAGCAGCCCCCCCGGTCCGCGGGGGACCTACAATGAGCAGTTCTTC; cdr3_aa: CASSPPGPRGTYNEQFF; v_call: TRBV5-1; j_call: TRBJ2-1; d_call: TRBD2; clone_size: many
cdr3_nt: TGTGCCAGCAGTCCAGACAGGGGGCGGGAAAAACTGTTTTTT; cdr3_aa: CASSPDRGREKLFF; v_call: TRBV2; j_call: TRBJ1-4; d_call: TRBD1; clone_size: NA
cdr3_nt: TGTGCCAGTAGGCTGTCCGGGGAGGACTATGGCTACACCTTC; cdr3_aa: CASRLSGEDYGYTF; v_call: TRBV19; j_call: TRBJ1-2; d_call: NA; clone_size: few
cdr3_nt: TGTGCCAGCTCGCCCGTCCCGGGAAACACTGAAGCTTTCTTT; cdr3_aa: CASSPVPGNTEAFF; v_call: TRBV18; j_call: TRBJ1-1; d_call: NA; clone_size: many